This is a list of T cell receptor beta chains from one sample in a study of shared clonotypes between healthy human individuals. Clones were sequenced by immunoSEQ multiplex PCR, and TCRdb holds only the in-frame ones, with some missing. The sample has roughly 570,000 clones, roughly 98% seen once; the top ten hold less than 0.35%. Specimen: naive CD8+ T cells sorted from blood. These receptors were collected from a man aged 30-40 years in good health. CDR3s include the opening cysteine and the closing phenylalanine or tryptophan. A D gene is named only where the DNA matches it firmly. Not every row has a clone size; where given, it reads once, few, many or a size class.

size: once
J: TRBJ2-1
V: TRBV11-2
D: .
CDR3: CASSLNDEQFF
DNA: TGTGCCAGCAGCTTAAATGATGAGCAGTTCTTC

size: .
J: TRBJ2-7
V: TRBV27
D: TRBD2
CDR3: CASSSLAGDPYEQYF
DNA: TGTGCCAGCAGCTCACTAGCGGGAGATCCCTACGAGCAGTACTTC

size: .
J: TRBJ2-7
V: TRBV5-6
D: .
CDR3: CASSYSSAGLYSYEQYF
DNA: TGTGCCAGCAGCTACTCATCAGCGGGCCTTTACTCCTACGAGCAGTACTTC

size: .
J: TRBJ1-4
V: TRBV4-1
D: .
CDR3: CASSHLAGVNEKLFF
DNA: TGCGCCAGCAGCCATCTAGCGGGAGTGAATGAAAAACTGTTTTTT

size: .
J: TRBJ2-1
V: TRBV7-3
D: TRBD2
CDR3: CASSLSLAAPQFF
DNA: TGTGCCAGCAGCTTATCCCTAGCGGCCCCCCAGTTCTTC

size: .
J: TRBJ2-7
V: TRBV5-4
D: .
CDR3: CASGEGGDYLRGQYF
DNA: TGTGCCAGCGGGGAAGGGGGGGACTACCTGCGCGGGCAGTACTTC

size: .
J: TRBJ2-1
V: TRBV13
D: TRBD2
CDR3: CASSSWGLAQVNEQFF
DNA: TGTGCCAGCAGCTCCTGGGGACTAGCGCAAGTCAATGAGCAGTTCTTC

size: .
J: TRBJ2-4
V: TRBV5-1
D: TRBD1
CDR3: CASSLAGTGFQHPKNIQYF
DNA: TGCGCCAGCAGCCTGGCCGGGACAGGGTTCCAACATCCCAAAAACATTCAGTACTTC

size: .
J: TRBJ1-5
V: TRBV28
D: TRBD1
CDR3: CASSLNPDRVDSNQPQHF
DNA: TGTGCCAGCAGTTTAAATCCCGACAGGGTGGATAGCAATCAGCCCCAGCATTTT

size: .
J: TRBJ2-7
V: TRBV9
D: .
CDR3: CASSVGGVSSYEQYF
DNA: TGTGCCAGCAGCGTAGGGGGGGTTAGCTCCTACGAGCAGTACTTC

size: .
J: TRBJ1-3
V: TRBV9
D: TRBD1
CDR3: CASRGQGTGNTIYF
DNA: TGTGCCAGCCGCGGACAGGGCACTGGAAACACCATATATTTT